This T cell receptor beta chain stems from a study of PD-1 blockade in classical Hodgkin lymphoma. Repertoires were generated with immunoSEQ multiplex PCR, while TCRdb's copy carries only in-frame clones and drops some. The data contain 95,000 to 100,000 clones, around 89% of them singletons. Each patient relapsed following autologous stem cell transplantation, and prior brentuximab vedotin exposure differed. The sample in question was peripheral blood mononuclear cells (PBMCs), obtained before the second cycle of nivolumab. The TCR was taken from a human donor with classical Hodgkin lymphoma.

CDR3 DNA: TGTGCCAGCAGCTCCCTGGAGGGGGGTCAATACGAGCAGTACTTC. The encoded protein is CASSSLEGGQYEQYF. J is TRBJ2-7 and V is TRBV7-7; perhaps D is TRBD1 or TRBD2 (6 bases each). This CDR3 region has 15 residues. CDR1 and CDR2 from the germline V gene are SSHAT and FNYEAQ (reference sequence). V gave up 4 bases and J gave up 4 bases, with 17 bases separating them.